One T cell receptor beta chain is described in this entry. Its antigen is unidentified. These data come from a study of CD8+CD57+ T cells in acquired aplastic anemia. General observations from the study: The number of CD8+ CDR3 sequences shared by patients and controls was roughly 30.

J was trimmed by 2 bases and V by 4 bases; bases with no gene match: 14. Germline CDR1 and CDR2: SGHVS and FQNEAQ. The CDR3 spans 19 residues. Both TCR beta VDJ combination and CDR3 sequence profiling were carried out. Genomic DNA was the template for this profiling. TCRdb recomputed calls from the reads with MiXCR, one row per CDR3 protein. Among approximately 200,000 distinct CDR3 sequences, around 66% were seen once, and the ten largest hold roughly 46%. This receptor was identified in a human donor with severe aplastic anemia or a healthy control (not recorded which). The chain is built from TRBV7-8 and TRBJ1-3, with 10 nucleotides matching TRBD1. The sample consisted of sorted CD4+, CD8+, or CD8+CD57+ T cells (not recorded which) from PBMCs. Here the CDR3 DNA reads TGTGCCAGCAGCTCTACCCCAGGGACAGGGGATAGAACTGGAAACACCATATATTTT. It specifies CASSSTPGTGDRTGNTIYF.